This entry describes one T cell receptor beta chain. Its antigen is not known. Reprocessing the 5' RACE reads, TCRdb reports a single entry for every CDR3 protein and omits DNA. The sample shows about 450,000 distinct CDR3 sequences, and 2% to 2.5% sits with its ten largest clones. The data were taken from a study of monozygotic twins with inflammatory bowel disease. Broader study findings: The data gave no support to a single strong IBD-associated signal or clonotype.

Sequencing used blood. The source of this sequence is a human donor with ulcerative colitis or Crohn's disease, or a healthy co-twin of an affected twin (not recorded which).

CDR3: CASSLLADSYNEQLF. V is TRBV5-1 and J is TRBJ2-1; TCRdb outputs TRBD2, but without DNA this stays unchecked. Germline V gene lookup returns CDR1 SGHRS and CDR2 YFSETQ. The CDR3 is made up of 15 amino acids. Full variable domain (rest looked up from reference TRBV5-1 and TRBJ2-1): KAGVTQTPRYLIKTRGQQVTLSCSPISGHRSVSWYQQTPGQGLQFLFEYFSETQRNKGNFPGRFSGRQFSNSRSEMNVSTLELGDSALYLCASSLLADSYNEQLFGPGTRLTVL.